The 7 T cell receptor beta chains given below trace back to one sample, sequenced in a study of T cells in women clearing cervical HPV infection. Libraries were prepared by immunoSEQ multiplex PCR; TCRdb keeps only in-frame clonotypes and omits some of them. This sample's table has 25,000 to 35,000 clones. The specimen was blood buffy coat. Receptor source: a woman aged 18 to 75 with a cervical HPV16 infection that either progressed to CIN3+ or cleared (not recorded which).

Of note for this clone: The read falls 3 residues short of the CDR3 end, and the missing part is taken from the germline J gene. The gene calls are TRBV7-9 and TRBJ1-2; 7 nucleotides agree with TRBD1. The CDR3 has 13 amino acids. J gave up 6 bases and V 5 bases, and 6 bases lay outside the gene matches. From germline, CDR1 is SEHNR and CDR2 FQNEAQ (reference sequence). The CDR3: CASSRTGDHGYTF. Partial CDR3 DNA: TGTGCCAGCAGCCGGACAGGCGACCATGGC. Based on the CDR3 plus reference TRBV7-9 and TRBJ1-2, the full variable domain is DTGVSQNPRHKITKRGQNVTFRCDPISEHNRLYWYRQTLGQGPEFLTYFQNEAQLEKSRLLSDRFSAERPKGSFSTLEIQRTEQGDSAMYLCASSRTGDHGYTFGSGTRLTVV.

The sequenced part of the CDR3 DNA is TGTGCCAGCAGCTTAAAAAGCGAAGAGACC. It translates to CASSLKSEET. The full CDR3 is CASSLKSEETQYF. The V gene is TRBV11-2, the J gene TRBJ2-5, with D hard to call. From the germline J gene comes the end of the CDR3, since the read stops 3 residues before it. The germline V gene encodes CDR1 SGHAT and CDR2 FQNNGV. The CDR3 is 13 residues long. V shed 2 bases and J shed 3 bases, with 7 bases lying between them.

CDR3 DNA (partial): TGTGCCTGGACTTCTAGCGGGAGTTCAAATACG. Protein product: CAWTSSGSSNT. The entire CDR3 is CAWTSSGSSNTQYF. The J gene is TRBJ2-3, the V gene TRBV30; TRBD2 matches at 10 bases. The sequence runs out 3 residues before the end of the CDR3; the remainder is reconstructed from the germline J gene. The CDR3 is 14 residues long. The V gene's germline CDR1 is GTSNPN and CDR2 SVGIG (reference sequence). V lost 4 bases, J lost 7 bases, and 8 bases stayed unmatched.

About this clone itself: The read is 3 residues too short to cover the CDR3 end, so that end is filled in from the germline J gene. J is TRBJ2-2 and V is TRBV20-1; D perhaps matches TRBD1 (6 bases). The CDR3 runs to 11 residues. Germline lookup yields CDR1 DFQATT and CDR2 SNEGSKA (reference sequence). The CDR3 sequence is CSASETGMLFF. CDR3 bases read: TGCAGTGCCTCTGAGACAGGTATG.

Notes on this clone: Read coverage stops 3 residues before the CDR3 terminus; the germline J gene supplies the remainder. V gene TRBV7-8 combines with J gene TRBJ1-2, with a weak D call TRBD1 (6 bases). The germline gives CDR1 SGHVS, CDR2 FQNEAQ. The CDR3 consists of 16 residues. CDR3 DNA, as far as it was read: TGTGCCAGCAGCGCACTTAGCGGGGGGGCAACAGATACC. As protein: CASSALSGGATDT. The entire CDR3 is CASSALSGGATDTYTF.

CDR3 bases read: TGCAGCGGCTCCAGGGGGCCTGATCAGCCG. This encodes CSGSRGPDQP. The whole CDR3 region reads CSGSRGPDQPQYF. The gene calls are TRBV29-1 and TRBJ2-3; 8 bases are shared with TRBD1. The read falls 3 residues short of the CDR3 end, and the missing part is taken from the germline J gene. This CDR3 region has 13 residues. Germline lookup yields CDR1 SQVTM and CDR2 ANQGSEA.

A remark on this clone: The CDR3 end falls 3 residues outside the read, so it is completed with the germline J gene. The genes are TRBV11-2 and TRBJ2-7, with D maybe TRBD2 (5 bases). The CDR3 totals 14 residues. Looked up from germline, CDR1 is SGHAT and CDR2 is FQNNGV. Trimming took 4 bases from V and 4 from J, leaving 14 bases between them. CDR3 loop: CASSSLAGSYEQYF. The covered CDR3 bases are TGTGCCAGCAGCTCCCTGGCGGGTTCGTACGAG. Full variable domain (outside the CDR3, taken from reference TRBV11-2 and TRBJ2-7): EAGVAQSPRYKIIEKRQSVAFWCNPISGHATLYWYQQILGQGPKLLIQFQNNGVVDDSQLPKDRFSAERLKGVDSTLKIQPAKLEDSAVYLCASSSLAGSYEQYFGPGTRLTVT.